The 2 T cell receptor beta chains listed next were all sequenced from one sample in a study of blood T cells in healthy people across ages. Combining a sample-barcoded 5' primer with a J-beta primer mix, a second PCR ran for 7 to 11 cycles. In TCRdb, the 5' RACE reads were re-called with MiXCR into one record per CDR3 protein. The sample includes hundreds of thousands of distinct CDR3 sequences, approximately 60% of them seen just once. The source material was blood. These TCRs come from a man aged 35-49 years in good health.

This clonotype was detected a few times. The CDR3 DNA sequence: TGCGCCAGCAGCCACTGGACAGGGGGGAACCGAGCTGGCTACACCTTC. It specifies CASSHWTGGNRAGYTF. This chain uses TRBV4-1 with TRBJ1-2; TRBD1 aligns across 10 bases. This CDR3 spans 16 amino acids. The germline gives CDR1 MGHRA, CDR2 YSYEKL. The V segment lost 3 bases and the J segment 7 bases; nucleotides outside the gene matches: 11.

The chain uses TRBV5-5 and TRBJ2-7; D is unclear. The germline V gene encodes CDR1 SGHKS and CDR2 YYEKEE (reference sequence). The V end lost 0 bases, the J end lost 6 bases, and 13 bases lay between the germline ends. This CDR3 contains 14 residues. CDR3 coding DNA: TGTGCCAGCAGCTTGGTAGCCCTTTGGGTCGAGCAGTACTTC. Protein sequence: CASSLVALWVEQYF.